Each of the 29 T cell receptor beta chains below was sequenced from the same sample in a study of vaccination effects on CD4 cells after COVID-19. These TCRs are of unknown antigen specificity. Sequencing used immunoSEQ multiplex PCR; TCRdb keeps in-frame clones, though not all of them. The sample holds 68,000 or so clones; 75% to 90% are singletons and the top ten take 10% to 15%. Expansion with viral peptide pools was applied to antigen-specific CD4+ T cells by the ViraFEST assay prior to sequencing. Having been cultured for approximately ten days, the cells underwent CD4+ T cell isolation. Vaccinated recipients, who were negative for nucleocapsid antibodies, had no history of SARS-CoV-2 infection. Sequenced material: CD4+ T cells from PBMCs cultured with SARS-CoV-2 spike peptides, taken before COVID-19 vaccination. The receptors derive from a human donor who received a COVID-19 vaccine.

The chain employs TRBV2 and TRBJ1-6, with a tentative D call TRBD1 (6 bases). Trimming took off 5 bases at V and 7 bases at J, with 9 bases between the two ends. The CDR3 spans 13 residues. In germline, CDR1 is SNHLY, CDR2 FYNNEI. The CDR3 loop is CASSLGQNSPLHF. CDR3 nucleotides: TGTGCCAGCAGTTTGGGACAAAATTCACCCCTCCACTTT. The whole variable domain, remainder taken from reference TRBV2 and TRBJ1-6, is EPEVTQTPSHQVTQMGQEVILRCVPISNHLYFYWYRQILGQKVEFLVSFYNNEISEKSEIFDDQFSVERPDGSNFTLKIRSTKLEDSAMYFCASSLGQNSPLHFGNGTRLTVT.

The rearrangement links TRBV9 to TRBJ1-4; 7 positions match TRBD1. This CDR3 region has 14 residues. Germline V gene lookup returns CDR1 SGDLS and CDR2 YYNGEE. The J segment lost 8 bases and the V segment lost 3 bases, leaving 7 bases of the junction unmatched. The CDR3 protein is CASSATGVGEKLFF. CDR3 sequence (DNA): TGTGCCAGCAGCGCAACAGGGGTCGGGGAAAAACTGTTTTTT. The entire variable domain, with the rest obtained from reference TRBV9 and TRBJ1-4, is as follows: DSGVTQTPKHLITATGQRVTLRCSPRSGDLSVYWYQQSLDQGLQFLIQYYNGEERAKGNILERFSAQQFPDLHSELNLSSLELGDSALYFCASSATGVGEKLFFGSGTQLSVL.

The chain is built from TRBV18 and TRBJ1-6; D gene unclear. V dropped 2 bases and J dropped 7 bases, with 12 bases sitting between them. This CDR3 region has 15 residues. Per germline, CDR1 KGHSH and CDR2 LQKENI. The CDR3 DNA follows: TGTGCCAGCTCACCATGGGGAGGGAACAATTCACCCCTCCACTTT. This sequence encodes CASSPWGGNNSPLHF.

The gene calls are TRBV5-1 and TRBJ2-2; possible D gene TRBD1, 6 bases. Germline V gives CDR1 SGHRS, CDR2 YFSETQ. The V end lost 3 bases, the J end lost 7 bases, and 16 bases lay between the germline ends. CDR3 length: 15 amino acids. The CDR3 nucleotides are TGCGCCAGCAGCTCCGCCGGGACACTTATCGGGGAGCTGTTTTTT. Encoded protein: CASSSAGTLIGELFF.

This clone has only a few counts. This chain uses TRBV21-1 with TRBJ1-1. TRBV21-1 is listed as a pseudogene. The CDR3 spans 11 residues. DNA for the CDR3: TGTGCCAGCAGCGCGAACACTGAAGCTTTCTTT. Its translation is CASSANTEAFF.

The CDR3 is CSVVQGVNVGELFF. As DNA, the CDR3 is TGCAGCGTTGTTCAGGGAGTCAATGTCGGGGAGCTGTTTTTT. The chain combines TRBV29-1 with TRBJ2-2; D may match TRBD1 or TRBD2 (5 bases each). V lost 4 bases, J lost 7 bases, and 16 bases lay in between. This CDR3 region has 14 residues. Germline V CDR1 and CDR2: SQVTM, ANQGSEA.

The chain joins TRBV5-1 to TRBJ1-4; D might be TRBD1 (5 bases). Trimming removed 3 bases from V and 8 bases from J, with 14 bases in between. Per germline, CDR1 SGHRS and CDR2 YFSETQ. This CDR3 is built from 14 residues. The CDR3 sequence is CASSSRDAGEKLFF. CDR3 bases: TGCGCCAGCAGCTCCCGGGACGCAGGGGAAAAACTGTTTTTT.

This chain joins TRBV5-4 and TRBJ1-2; 7 bases map to TRBD1. V lost 2 bases to trimming and J lost 5 bases; unmatched junction nucleotides: 6. CDR1 and CDR2 from the germline V gene are SGHNT and YYREEE (reference sequence). CDR3 size: 14 residues. The CDR3 loop is CASSLGTGEYGYTF. CDR3 sequence (DNA): TGTGCCAGCAGCTTAGGAACAGGGGAATATGGCTACACCTTC.

V gene TRBV2 combines with J gene TRBJ2-2; a possible D gene is TRBD1 (5 bases). The germline V and J ends were trimmed by 3 bases and 1 base, with 6 bases remaining between them. The germline CDR1 and CDR2 sequences are SNHLY and FYNNEI. There are 14 residues in the CDR3. CDR3 loop: CASSDQGNTGELFF. CDR3 nucleotides: TGTGCCAGCAGTGACCAGGGGAACACCGGGGAGCTGTTTTTT.

J is TRBJ1-2 and V is TRBV18; D not resolved. CDR3 size: 13 residues. CDR1 and CDR2 (germline): KGHSH, LQKENI. V lost 6 bases to trimming and J lost 6 bases, with 14 bases between them. CDR3 nucleotides: TGTGCCAGCTCGCTCTACCCTACACATGGCTACACCTTC. Its translation is CASSLYPTHGYTF.

The V call is TRBV5-5, the J call TRBJ2-4; 13 bases map to TRBD2. Germline values: CDR1 SGHKS, CDR2 YYEKEE (reference sequence). The CDR3 has 15 residues. Trimming at V came to 4 bases and at J to 7 bases, leaving 5 bases not matched to a gene. This chain's CDR3 is CASSTSGGAVNIQYF. The CDR3 DNA is TGTGCCAGCAGCACTAGCGGGGGGGCCGTTAACATTCAGTACTTC.

About this clone itself: Other DNA sequences in the sample encode the same CDR3. The chain combines TRBV30 with TRBJ1-3; D possibly corresponds to TRBD1 (6 bases). CDR3 length: 15 amino acids. Germline values: CDR1 GTSNPN, CDR2 SVGIG (reference sequence). V dropped 2 bases and J dropped 0 bases, with 11 bases sitting between them. CDR3 nucleotide sequence: TGTGCCTGGAGTAGAACAGGGAACTCTGGAAACACCATATATTTT. This encodes CAWSRTGNSGNTIYF.

This clone was counted once. The chain has TRBV5-4 and TRBJ2-1, with D possibly TRBD1 on 5 matching bases. CDR1 is SGHNT, CDR2 YYREEE, per germline (reference sequence). The germline V and J ends were trimmed by 4 bases and 9 bases, with 11 bases remaining between them. There are 12 residues in the CDR3. The CDR3 nucleotides are TGTGCCAGCAGCACGAAGCAGGGTGAGCAGTTCTTC. Translation: CASSTKQGEQFF.

The rearrangement uses TRBV12-3 or TRBV12-4 and TRBJ1-1; a possible D gene is TRBD1 (5 bases). This CDR3 contains 13 residues. Trimming shortened V by 6 bases and J by 7 bases, and 15 bases separated the two germline ends. The CDR3 bases are TGTGCCAGCAGCTCGACCGCGGGGCTTGAAGCTTTCTTT. Translation gives CASSSTAGLEAFF.

V usage is TRBV7-9 and J usage is TRBJ2-3, with 10 bases that match TRBD2. V lost 1 base to trimming and J lost 0 bases; unmatched junction nucleotides: 1. Per the germline V gene, CDR1 is SEHNR and CDR2 is FQNEAQ (reference sequence). The CDR3 runs to 16 residues. The CDR3 spells CASSLEAGGSTDTQYF. The CDR3 DNA reads TGTGCCAGCAGCTTAGAAGCGGGGGGGAGCACAGATACGCAGTATTTT. Complete variable domain (other parts from reference TRBV7-9 and TRBJ2-3): DTGVSQNPRHKITKRGQNVTFRCDPISEHNRLYWYRQTLGQGPEFLTYFQNEAQLEKSRLLSDRFSAERPKGSFSTLEIQRTEQGDSAMYLCASSLEAGGSTDTQYFGPGTRLTVL.

The chain recombines TRBV18 with TRBJ1-6; a weak D match, TRBD1 (5 bases). The ends were cut back, 3 bases at V and 2 bases at J, with 11 bases in the middle. Germline CDR1 and CDR2: KGHSH and LQKENI. The CDR3 is 16 residues long. For the CDR3, the DNA is TGTGCCAGCTCACCGACAGCAACTCCCTATAATTCACCCCTCCACTTT. Protein sequence: CASSPTATPYNSPLHF.

This clone was seen once. J is TRBJ1-6 and V is TRBV7-2, with TRBD1 identical over 9 bases. This CDR3 has 16 residues. The V gene end was trimmed by 0 bases and the J gene end by 9 bases; junction bases not matched to a gene: 6. CDR1 SGHTA and CDR2 FQGNSA come from the germline V gene. In DNA, the CDR3 is TGTGCCAGCAGCTTAGCGGGGACAGGGAAATTTTCACCCCTCCACTTT. It codes for CASSLAGTGKFSPLHF.

This chain links TRBV27 with TRBJ2-4; TRBD2 matches at 10 bases. Per germline, CDR1 MNHEY and CDR2 SMNVEV (reference sequence). The CDR3 totals 16 residues. The trim removed 5 bases at V and 6 bases at J, leaving 10 bases unmatched. CDR3 loop: CASSPIAGGRGNIQYF. CDR3 DNA: TGTGCCAGCAGTCCCATAGCGGGGGGCCGCGGAAACATTCAGTACTTC.

This clone was detected only once. This rearrangement joins TRBV5-8 to TRBJ2-3; a weak D match, TRBD2 (6 bases). CDR1 is SGHTS, CDR2 YDEGEE, per germline. CDR3 length: 16 amino acids. The V and J ends lost 7 bases and 0 bases respectively, with 18 bases between them. The CDR3 DNA reads as TGTGCCAGCCCAACCCTAGCGCCAGAAAGCACAGATACGCAGTATTTT. Its protein product is CASPTLAPESTDTQYF.

The chain employs TRBV15 and TRBJ2-1; a weak D match, TRBD1 (5 bases). Germline V CDR1 and CDR2: LNHNV, YYDKDF (reference sequence). This CDR3 spans 15 amino acids. V was pared by 4 bases and J by 8 bases, with 18 bases between. The CDR3, as DNA: TGTGCCACCAGCACCAGAATGCCAGGGTTGGATGAGCAGTTCTTC. The encoded protein is CATSTRMPGLDEQFF.

A single count supports this clone. The chain has TRBV14 and TRBJ2-5; D uncertain. V lost 1 base to trimming and J lost 4 bases, with 7 bases between them. Germline-derived CDR1 and CDR2 are SGHDN and FVKESK. This CDR3 region has 13 residues. For the CDR3, the DNA is TGTGCCAGCAGCCAAGCTGGGCCAGAGACCCAGTACTTC. The encoded protein is CASSQAGPETQYF.

This chain joins TRBV6-5 and TRBJ1-2, with 7 bases that match TRBD1. Germline V CDR1 and CDR2: MNHEY, SVGAGI. Unmatched junction bases numbered 6, after V lost 6 bases and J lost 2 bases. The CDR3 totals 14 residues. CDR3 protein: CASRRGTENYGYTF. In DNA form, the CDR3 reads TGTGCCAGCAGACGCGGGACAGAGAACTATGGCTACACCTTC.

The CDR3 DNA reads TGTGCCAGTAATGGGGGAGGCGCGGGGGGGCAGTACAATGAGCAGTTCTTC. Its protein is CASNGGGAGGQYNEQFF. V and J are TRBV2 and TRBJ2-1; 9 bases agree with TRBD2. This CDR3 is built from 17 residues. V lost 9 bases to trimming and J lost 4 bases; unmatched junction nucleotides: 16. Germline values: CDR1 SNHLY, CDR2 FYNNEI. The whole variable domain, remainder taken from reference TRBV2 and TRBJ2-1, is EPEVTQTPSHQVTQMGQEVILRCVPISNHLYFYWYRQILGQKVEFLVSFYNNEISEKSEIFDDQFSVERPDGSNFTLKIRSTKLEDSAMYFCASNGGGAGGQYNEQFFGPGTRLTVL.

CDR3 protein: CAITPDSRYEQYV. CDR3 nucleotides: TGTGCCATAACCCCGGACAGCCGCTACGAGCAGTACGTC. The genes are TRBV10-3 and TRBJ2-7; the D gene is possibly TRBD1 (6 bases). Germline V lookup: CDR1 ENHRY, CDR2 SYGVKD. V was clipped by 9 bases and J by 3 bases, with 15 bases between them. This CDR3 has 13 residues.

The chain recombines TRBV30 with TRBJ2-5; D tentatively fits TRBD1 or TRBD2 (6 bases each). V was shortened by 8 bases and J by 1 base, with 14 bases between the two germline ends. Germline V CDR1 and CDR2: GTSNPN, SVGIG (reference sequence). This CDR3 region has 13 residues. The CDR3 region has the DNA TGTGCCCAAGCCCCGGGGGCCCAAGAGACCCAGTACTTC. It is translated as CAQAPGAQETQYF. Looking up the rest from reference TRBV30 and TRBJ2-5 gives the full variable domain: SQTIHQWPATLVQPVGSPLSLECTVEGTSNPNLYWYRQAAGRGLQLLFYSVGIGQISSEVPQNLSASRPQDRQFILSSKKLLLSDSGFYLCAQAPGAQETQYFGPGTRLLVL.

The genes are TRBV7-3 and TRBJ1-1, with unresolved D. The germline gives CDR1 SGHTA, CDR2 FQGTGA. The CDR3 extends over 13 amino acids. V lost 2 bases and J lost 1, with 5 bases in between. CDR3 in amino acids: CASSLSGNTEAFF. DNA of the CDR3: TGTGCCAGCAGCTTATCGGGGAACACTGAAGCTTTCTTT.

This clone was picked up one time. The rearrangement uses TRBV9 and TRBJ2-3, with D hard to call. V was shortened by 3 bases and J by 6 bases, with 8 bases between the two germline ends. CDR1 and CDR2 from the germline V gene are SGDLS and YYNGEE. This CDR3 spans 12 amino acids. CDR3 protein: CASSGVGDTQYF. In DNA form, the CDR3 reads TGTGCCAGCAGCGGGGTCGGCGATACGCAGTATTTT.

V is TRBV6-2 or TRBV6-3 and J is TRBJ1-5; D is ambiguous. Trimming shortened V by 4 bases and J by 1 base, and 14 bases separated the two germline ends. CDR1 and CDR2 from the germline V gene are MNHEY and SVGEGT. The CDR3 has 16 amino acids. Here the CDR3 reads CASSSFSGNSNQPQHF. DNA for the CDR3: TGTGCCAGCAGTTCATTCTCCGGGAACAGCAATCAGCCCCAGCATTTT.

This clone was observed a handful of times. The rearrangement links TRBV28 to TRBJ1-1; tentative D call: TRBD1 (5 bases). Germline V CDR1 and CDR2: MDHEN, SYDVKM. The CDR3 has 14 residues. V lost 7 bases to trimming and J lost 2 bases, with 14 bases between them. CDR3 amino acids: CASINRGINTEAFF. Written as DNA, the CDR3 is TGTGCCAGCATTAACCGGGGGATAAACACTGAAGCTTTCTTT.